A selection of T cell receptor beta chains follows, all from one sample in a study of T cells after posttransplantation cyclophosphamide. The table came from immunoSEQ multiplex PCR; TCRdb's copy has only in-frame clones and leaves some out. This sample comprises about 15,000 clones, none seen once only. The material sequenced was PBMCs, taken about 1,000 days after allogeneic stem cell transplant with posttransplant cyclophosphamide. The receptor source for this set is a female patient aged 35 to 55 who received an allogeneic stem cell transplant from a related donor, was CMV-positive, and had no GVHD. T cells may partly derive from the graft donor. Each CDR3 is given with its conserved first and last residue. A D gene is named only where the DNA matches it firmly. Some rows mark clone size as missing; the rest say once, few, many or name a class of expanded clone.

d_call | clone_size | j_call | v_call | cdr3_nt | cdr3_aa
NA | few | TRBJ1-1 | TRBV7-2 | TGTGCCAGCAACAGTGACCCGAACACTGAAGCTTTCTTT | CASNSDPNTEAFF
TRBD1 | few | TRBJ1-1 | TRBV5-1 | TGCGCCAGCAGCTTAGGGGACAGTTTGAACACTGAAGCTTTCTTT | CASSLGDSLNTEAFF
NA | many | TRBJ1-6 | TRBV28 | TGTGCCAGCAGTTTAAGCAGGGGCGTGAGTTCACCCCTCCACTTT | CASSLSRGVSSPLHF
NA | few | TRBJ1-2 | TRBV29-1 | TGCAGCGTTGACGGGGATGGCTACACCTTC | CSVDGDGYTF
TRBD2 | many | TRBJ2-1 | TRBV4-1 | TGCGCCAGCAGCCAAGGCCTAGCGGGGGTTTTTGAGCAGTTCTTC | CASSQGLAGVFEQFF
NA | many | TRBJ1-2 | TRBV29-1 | TGCAGCGCCGCCCCGGGGGAGACACAGGGCTACACCTTC | CSAAPGETQGYTF
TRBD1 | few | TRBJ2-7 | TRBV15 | TGTGCCACCAGCAGTTGGGGAGCTACCGGGACAGGCCGTAACGAGCAGTACTTC | CATSSWGATGTGRNEQYF
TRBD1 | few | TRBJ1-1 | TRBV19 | TGTGCCAGTAGTCAACCCGGGACAGGGGTAGCTTTCTTT | CASSQPGTGVAFF
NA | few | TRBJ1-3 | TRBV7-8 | TGTGCCAGCAGCCCCTACAGGGCCGTCTCTGGAAACACCATATATTTT | CASSPYRAVSGNTIYF
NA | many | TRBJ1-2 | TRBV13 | TGTGCCAGCAGCCCAAACCGACAGTCAATCTATGGCTACACCTTC | CASSPNRQSIYGYTF
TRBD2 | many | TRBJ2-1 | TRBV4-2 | TGTGCCAGCAGCCCCCTCGGGACTAGCGGGAGCAATGAGCAGTTCTTC | CASSPLGTSGSNEQFF
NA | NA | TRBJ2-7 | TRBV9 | TGTGCCAGTTGCATCAAACAGGAGACGGCATACGAGCAGTACTTC | CASCIKQETAYEQYF
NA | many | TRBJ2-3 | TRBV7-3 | TGTGCCAGCAGCTTCCCCCCTTCTCCCACAGATACGCAGTATTTT | CASSFPPSPTDTQYF
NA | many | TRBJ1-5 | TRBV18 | TGTGCCAGCTCCCCCGAGGCCGGGAATAGCAATCAGCCCCAGCATTTT | CASSPEAGNSNQPQHF
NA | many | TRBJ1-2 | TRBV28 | TGTGCCAGCAGTTTATGGTCCCCAGCGGTCCTCTATGGCTACACCTTC | CASSLWSPAVLYGYTF
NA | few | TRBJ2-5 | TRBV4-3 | TGCGCCAGCAGCCTTTGGGGAACGGGACAAGAGACCCAGTACTTC | CASSLWGTGQETQYF
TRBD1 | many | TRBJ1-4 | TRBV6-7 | TGTGCCAGCAGTTACTCGACTGGGACAGGGGGCTCAATTTTAACTAATGAAAAACTGTTTTTT | CASSYSTGTGGSILTNEKLFF
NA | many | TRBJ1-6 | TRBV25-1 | TGTGCCAGCAGTGTAAGCAATTCACCCCTCCACTTT | CASSVSNSPLHF
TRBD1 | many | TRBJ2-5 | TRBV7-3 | TGTGCCAGCAGCTCTAAGCCGACAGGGTTGGAGACCCAGTACTTC | CASSSKPTGLETQYF
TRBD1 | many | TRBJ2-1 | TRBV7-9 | TGTGCCAGCAGGCGTCCCGGGACAGGGATTTACAATGAGCAGTTCTTC | CASRRPGTGIYNEQFF
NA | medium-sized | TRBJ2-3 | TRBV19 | TGTGCCTCCGACACCGGGGTGAGAGATACGCAGTATTTT | CASDTGVRDTQYF
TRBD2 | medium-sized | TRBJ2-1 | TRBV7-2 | TGTGCCAGCAGCCGCGGACTAGCGGGGGCCAATGAGCAGTTCTTC | CASSRGLAGANEQFF
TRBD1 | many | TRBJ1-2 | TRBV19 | TGTGCCAGTAAGGGACAGGCAGGATCTAACTATGGCTACACCTTC | CASKGQAGSNYGYTF
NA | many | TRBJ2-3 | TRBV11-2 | TGTGCCAGCAGCTTAGGTCCTTACCAAGCTAGCACAGATACGCAGTATTTT | CASSLGPYQASTDTQYF
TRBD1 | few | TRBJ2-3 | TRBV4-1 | TGCGCCAGCAGCCAAACCCTTGTACAGGGGCCAGATACGCAGTATTTT | CASSQTLVQGPDTQYF
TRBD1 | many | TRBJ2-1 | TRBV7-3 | TGTGCCAGCAGCCTCACCGGGACAGATTGGATCTTC | CASSLTGTDWIF
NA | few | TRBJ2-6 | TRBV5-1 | TGCGCCAGCAGCTTGGGGGGGCCTGGGGCCAACGTCCTGACTTTC | CASSLGGPGANVLTF
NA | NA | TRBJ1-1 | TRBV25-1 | TGTGCCAGCAGTGGGTGGCTGCACACTGAAGCTTTCTTT | CASSGWLHTEAFF
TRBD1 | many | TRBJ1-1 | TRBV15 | TGTGCCACCAGCAGAGATTGGACGGGAGGACAGGGGCACATGAACACTGAAGCTTTCTTT | CATSRDWTGGQGHMNTEAFF
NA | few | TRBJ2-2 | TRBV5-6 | TGTGCCAATTCACGGCGGGGTGCCCCCGGGGAGCTGTTTTTT | CANSRRGAPGELFF
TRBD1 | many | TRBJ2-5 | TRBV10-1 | TGCGCCAGCAGTGCGACAGGGAAAAGGGAGACCCAGTACTTC | CASSATGKRETQYF
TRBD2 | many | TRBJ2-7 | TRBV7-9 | TGTGCCAGCAGCTTAGACACCACTAGCGGGGGAGCCTACGAGCAGTACTTC | CASSLDTTSGGAYEQYF
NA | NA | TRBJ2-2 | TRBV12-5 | TGTGCTAGTGGTTTGGTATTAGGTGAGGGTTTGTACACCGGGGAGCTGTTTTTT | CASGLVLGEGLYTGELFF
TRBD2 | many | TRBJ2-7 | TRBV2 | TGTGCCAGCATCATGGGAGGGAACTCCTACGAGCAGTACTTC | CASIMGGNSYEQYF
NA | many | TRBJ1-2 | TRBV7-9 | TGTGCCAATCCCTCAGAGGGGGGGTATGGCTACACCTTC | CANPSEGGYGYTF
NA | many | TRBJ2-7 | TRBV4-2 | TGTGCCAGCAGCCAAGAGGTCACAGGCTACGAGCAGTACTTC | CASSQEVTGYEQYF
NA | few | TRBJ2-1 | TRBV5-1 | TGCGCCAGCAGCTTGGTGGCAGGGTCCTACAATGAGCAGTTCTTC | CASSLVAGSYNEQFF
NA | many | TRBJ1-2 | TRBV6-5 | TGTGCCAGCAGCCGGGACACATTTAACTATGGCTACACCTTC | CASSRDTFNYGYTF
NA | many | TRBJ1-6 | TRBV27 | TGTGCCAGCAGTTTTGCGCGGGTATATAATTCACCCCTCCACTTT | CASSFARVYNSPLHF
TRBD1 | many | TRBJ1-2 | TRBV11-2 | TGTGCCAGCAGCTCTCCGGGACAGGGAACTCGAAACCACTATGGCTACACCTTC | CASSSPGQGTRNHYGYTF
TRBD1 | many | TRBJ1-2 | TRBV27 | TGTGCCAGCGGGACAGGTCCAGCTAACTATGGCTACACCTTC | CASGTGPANYGYTF